A selection of T cell receptor beta chains follows, all from one sample in a study of technical replicates of blood from a handful of donors. Profiling relied on immunoSEQ multiplex PCR, and the TCRdb table lists in-frame clones only, not all of them. The sample holds about 85,000 clones, about 95% seen once. The sample comprised T cells isolated from PBMCs. These receptors were obtained from a human donor in good health. CDR3s include the opening cysteine and the closing phenylalanine or tryptophan. The order of the fields is D gene, clone size, V gene, J gene, CDR3 protein, CDR3 DNA. D genes are given only for firm matches. Clone size is given for some rows only: seen once, a few or many times, or a class if the clone is expanded.

NA	NA	TRBV2	TRBJ1-5	CASRELWTDVSNQPQHF	TGTGCCAGCAGAGAGCTTTGGACAGACGTTAGCAATCAGCCCCAGCATTTT
TRBD1	NA	TRBV6-1	TRBJ2-7	CASSEAGTGAEQYF	TGTGCCAGCAGTGAAGCCGGGACAGGGGCCGAGCAGTACTTC
TRBD2	NA	TRBV2	TRBJ2-1	CASTSPGTRENEQFF	TGTGCCAGCACCTCCCCCGGGACTAGAGAGAATGAGCAGTTCTTC
NA	NA	TRBV5-1	TRBJ2-1	CASSYDSSSYNEQFF	TGCGCCAGCAGCTATGACAGTAGCTCCTACAATGAGCAGTTCTTC
NA	NA	TRBV5-4	TRBJ1-6	CASSLAGQGRNSPLHF	TGTGCCAGCAGCTTGGCCGGGCAGGGTAGGAATTCACCCCTCCACTTT
NA	NA	TRBV27	TRBJ2-5	CASSLEGRETQYF	TGTGCCAGCAGTTTAGAGGGCCGTGAGACCCAGTACTTC
TRBD1	NA	TRBV5-1	TRBJ2-2	CASSFDTGGTGELFF	TGCGCCAGCAGCTTCGACACAGGGGGGACCGGGGAGCTGTTTTTT
NA	NA	TRBV28	TRBJ2-7	CASTLGGGLYEQYF	TGTGCCAGCACCTTAGGAGGGGGCTTGTACGAGCAGTACTTC
NA	NA	TRBV27	TRBJ1-5	CASRFRGSGQPQHF	TGTGCCAGCAGGTTCAGAGGGTCGGGGCAGCCCCAGCATTTT
NA	NA	TRBV18	TRBJ1-1	CASSPPVRTGSMNTEAFF	TGTGCCAGCTCACCACCCGTCCGAACAGGGTCAATGAACACTGAAGCTTTCTTT
NA	NA	TRBV4-2	TRBJ1-2	CASSQEDSENYGYTF	TGTGCCAGCAGCCAGGAGGACAGTGAGAACTATGGCTACACCTTC
NA	NA	TRBV13	TRBJ1-1	CASSLGPMNTEAFF	TGTGCCAGCAGCCTGGGGCCCATGAACACTGAAGCTTTCTTT
NA	NA	TRBV15	TRBJ2-5	CATSRDGPGQETQYF	TGTGCCACCAGCAGAGATGGGCCCGGACAAGAGACCCAGTACTTC
NA	NA	TRBV10-3	TRBJ1-1	CAISVGGGETEAFF	TGTGCCATCAGTGTTGGGGGAGGGGAGACTGAAGCTTTCTTT
NA	NA	TRBV5-6	TRBJ1-2	CASSLGIREAHGYTF	TGTGCCAGCAGCTTGGGTATCAGGGAGGCCCATGGCTACACCTTC
TRBD1	once	TRBV29-1	TRBJ2-5	CSARTGGQETQYF	TGCAGCGCCCGGACAGGGGGACAAGAGACCCAGTACTTC
TRBD1	once	TRBV27	TRBJ2-7	CASSMTGGSHEQYF	TGTGCCAGCAGTATGACAGGGGGCTCCCACGAGCAGTACTTC
NA	NA	TRBV6-1	TRBJ1-2	CASSEGGGVGGYTF	TGTGCCAGCAGTGAAGGGGGGGGAGTAGGTGGCTACACCTTC
NA	NA	TRBV13	TRBJ2-1	CASSLGASGSNEQFF	TGTGCCAGCAGCTTAGGGGCTTCGGGGAGCAATGAGCAGTTCTTC
TRBD2	NA	TRBV7-6	TRBJ2-1	CASSPGGEQFF	TGTGCCAGCAGCCCCGGGGGGGAGCAGTTCTTC
NA	NA	TRBV5-1	TRBJ2-1	CASSRGDTGSPYNEQFF	TGCGCCAGCAGCCGAGGCGATACAGGGAGCCCCTACAATGAGCAGTTCTTC
TRBD1	NA	TRBV5-1	TRBJ2-1	CASSPGQGPNEQFF	TGCGCCAGCAGCCCCGGACAGGGTCCCAATGAGCAGTTCTTC
NA	NA	TRBV2	TRBJ2-5	CASATKEPDVETQYF	TGTGCCAGCGCGACTAAGGAACCGGACGTGGAGACCCAGTACTTC
TRBD2	NA	TRBV9	TRBJ2-5	CASSVAGTSGGAGETQYF	TGTGCCAGCAGCGTAGCTGGGACTAGCGGGGGGGCAGGGGAGACCCAGTACTTC
TRBD1	NA	TRBV28	TRBJ2-3	CASSFLAPGGLMSTDTQYF	TGTGCCAGCAGTTTCCTCGCGCCAGGGGGATTGATGAGCACAGATACGCAGTATTTT
TRBD2	NA	TRBV5-1	TRBJ2-1	CASSTGTSGGALTDEQFF	TGCGCCAGCAGCACGGGGACTAGCGGGGGGGCCTTGACGGATGAGCAGTTCTTC
TRBD1	NA	TRBV28	TRBJ2-7	CASTRRDRAYEQYF	TGTGCCAGCACTCGCCGGGACAGGGCCTACGAGCAGTACTTC
NA	NA	TRBV7-9	TRBJ1-1	CASRDWGGPTEAFF	TGTGCCAGCAGGGATTGGGGCGGCCCCACTGAAGCTTTCTTT
TRBD2	NA	TRBV5-1	TRBJ2-3	CASSLVGEGTDTQYF	TGCGCCAGCAGCTTGGTGGGGGAGGGCACGGATACGCAGTATTTT
TRBD1	NA	TRBV2	TRBJ2-5	CASTSRQGQETQYF	TGTGCCAGCACCTCGAGACAGGGGCAAGAGACCCAGTACTTC
NA	NA	TRBV29-1	TRBJ1-5	CSVSNSNQPQHF	TGCAGCGTGAGTAATAGCAATCAGCCCCAGCATTTT
NA	NA	TRBV9	TRBJ2-3	CASSVGQRPTDTQYF	TGTGCCAGCAGCGTAGGACAGAGGCCCACAGATACGCAGTATTTT
NA	NA	TRBV27	TRBJ2-5	CASSLSVGSGQTQYF	TGTGCCAGCAGTTTATCGGTCGGCTCAGGCCAGACCCAGTACTTC
NA	NA	TRBV6-1	TRBJ1-5	CASSEPVYSNQPQHF	TGTGCCAGCAGTGAACCGGTTTATAGCAATCAGCCCCAGCATTTT
NA	NA	TRBV27	TRBJ2-7	CASSRLGSYEQYF	TGTGCCAGCAGCCGCCTAGGTTCCTACGAGCAGTACTTC
NA	NA	TRBV28	TRBJ1-2	CASRSDLNYGYTF	TGTGCCAGCAGATCGGACTTGAACTATGGCTACACCTTC
TRBD1	NA	TRBV19	TRBJ1-2	CASSIMGGQGARLGYTF	TGTGCCAGTAGTATAATGGGGGGACAGGGGGCGCGCTTAGGCTACACCTTC
NA	NA	TRBV27	TRBJ1-1	CASSLLQKNTEAFF	TGTGCCAGCAGTTTACTCCAGAAGAACACTGAAGCTTTCTTT
NA	NA	TRBV4-1	TRBJ2-5	CASSPREGAETQYF	TGCGCCAGCAGCCCTCGCGAAGGGGCGGAGACCCAGTACTTC
NA	NA	TRBV21-1	TRBJ2-7	CASSKHGQGYYEQYF	TGTGCCAGCAGCAAACATGGACAGGGGTATTACGAGCAGTACTTC
NA	NA	TRBV2	TRBJ2-5	CASKLDSNQETQYF	TGTGCCAGCAAATTGGACAGTAACCAAGAGACCCAGTACTTC
TRBD1	once	TRBV30	TRBJ2-6	CALSGGWGANVLTF	TGTGCCTTATCAGGGGGTTGGGGGGCCAACGTCCTGACTTTC
TRBD2	NA	TRBV4-1	TRBJ2-1	CASSQDSSGSYNEQFF	TGCGCCAGCAGCCAAGATTCTAGCGGGAGCTACAATGAGCAGTTCTTC
NA	NA	TRBV6-5	TRBJ2-7	CASTEGVSYEQYF	TGTGCCAGCACAGAGGGGGTCTCATACGAGCAGTACTTC
NA	once	TRBV5-1	TRBJ2-5	CASSLYGGGSLQETQYF	TGCGCCAGCAGCTTGTATGGTGGAGGGAGCCTCCAAGAGACCCAGTACTTC
NA	once	TRBV4-1	TRBJ1-4	CASSQERRGATNEKLFF	TGCGCCAGCAGCCAAGAACGGCGGGGTGCAACTAATGAAAAACTGTTTTTT
NA	NA	TRBV5-8	TRBJ1-5	CASSPRTGNQPQHF	TGTGCCAGCAGCCCCAGGACAGGCAATCAGCCCCAGCATTTT
NA	NA	TRBV2	TRBJ2-1	CASSPRDSQFF	TGTGCCAGCAGTCCCCGGGATTCCCAGTTCTTC
NA	NA	TRBV2	TRBJ1-6	CASSAQRDFNSPLHF	TGTGCCAGCAGTGCTCAAAGGGACTTTAATTCACCCCTCCACTTT
NA	NA	TRBV11-3	TRBJ2-1	CASSQQGSGYNEQFF	TGTGCCAGCAGTCAACAGGGTTCCGGCTACAATGAGCAGTTCTTC